A single sample is the source of the 11 T cell receptor beta chains below, sequenced in a study of radiation and T cells in renal cell carcinoma. TCRdb's table, derived via immunoSEQ multiplex PCR, lists solely in-frame clones and lacks some. Of 95,000 to 150,000 clones in the sample, about four fifths were seen once. Time point indicated: baseline pretreatment blood. The treatment was: 15 Gy SBRT to primary tumor, nephrectomy 4 weeks later. The sequencing used blood, collected from a patient whose treatment included radiotherapy and nephrectomy. The receptors were gathered from a woman in her sixties with renal cell carcinoma.

The V call is TRBV15, the J call TRBJ1-3; the D gene is possibly TRBD1 (6 bases). CDR1 and CDR2 from the germline V gene are LNHNV and YYDKDF (reference sequence). The CDR3 runs 18 residues. V was shortened by 0 bases and J by 0 bases, with 15 bases between the two germline ends. CDR3 sequence reads: CATSRDPVGAFSGNTIYF. The CDR3 bases are TGTGCCACCAGCAGAGACCCGGTGGGGGCGTTCTCTGGAAACACCATATATTTT.

The chain links TRBV28 to TRBJ1-2; 9 nucleotides match TRBD1. With 4 bases clipped from V and 4 bases from J, the junction kept 7 bases outside the gene matches. From germline, CDR1 is MDHEN and CDR2 SYDVKM. This CDR3 is 15 amino acids long. The CDR3 coding sequence is TGTGCCAGCAGTTCGAACAGGGGGCTTGGCTATGGCTACACCTTC. The encoded protein is CASSSNRGLGYGYTF.

The chain links TRBV10-3 to TRBJ2-1; D not certain. Germline V gene lookup returns CDR1 ENHRY and CDR2 SYGVKD. Trimming took 3 bases from V and 6 from J, leaving 6 bases between them. This CDR3 is built from 12 residues. The CDR3 region is CAISELSNEQFF. CDR3 DNA sequence: TGTGCCATCAGTGAACTGAGCAATGAGCAGTTCTTC.

This chain connects TRBV5-1 to TRBJ1-5; no clear D gene. Trimming shortened V by 0 bases and J by 5 bases, and 9 bases separated the two germline ends. The CDR3 length is 14 residues. Germline lookup yields CDR1 SGHRS and CDR2 YFSETQ. This chain's CDR3 is CASSLEAGYQPQHF. The CDR3 DNA reads as TGCGCCAGCAGCTTGGAGGCAGGTTATCAGCCCCAGCATTTT. Full variable domain (missing parts from reference TRBV5-1 and TRBJ1-5): KAGVTQTPRYLIKTRGQQVTLSCSPISGHRSVSWYQQTPGQGLQFLFEYFSETQRNKGNFPGRFSGRQFSNSRSEMNVSTLELGDSALYLCASSLEAGYQPQHFGDGTRLSIL.

This clone was recorded once. V is TRBV10-3 and J is TRBJ2-7; TRBD2 matches at 13 bases. This CDR3 is 17 amino acids long. V lost 10 bases to trimming and J lost 3 bases; unmatched junction nucleotides: 15. Germline loops: CDR1 ENHRY, CDR2 SYGVKD. Written as DNA, the CDR3 is TGTGCCACCAGGACTAGCGGGGGTTCAATCGTCCTCTACGAGCAGTACTTC. Protein: CATRTSGGSIVLYEQYF.

The chain joins TRBV2 to TRBJ2-5; possible D gene TRBD1, 5 bases. The germline V gene has CDR1 SNHLY and CDR2 FYNNEI. This CDR3 is built from 13 residues. The V gene lost 5 bases and the J gene lost 5 bases, with 12 bases spanning the gap. CDR3 DNA: TGTGCCAGCAGTCTTCAGGGTGGCGAGACCCAGTACTTC. Amino acids: CASSLQGGETQYF. Drawing the rest from reference TRBV2 and TRBJ2-5, the complete variable domain is EPEVTQTPSHQVTQMGQEVILRCVPISNHLYFYWYRQILGQKVEFLVSFYNNEISEKSEIFDDQFSVERPDGSNFTLKIRSTKLEDSAMYFCASSLQGGETQYFGPGTRLLVL.

This sequence joins TRBV27 and TRBJ1-2; 8 positions agree with TRBD1. J was trimmed by 0 bases and V by 5 bases; bases with no gene match: 8. CDR1 and CDR2 (germline): MNHEY, SMNVEV (reference sequence). This CDR3 spans 16 amino acids. CDR3 loop: CASSHSSGGPNYGYTF. In DNA, the CDR3 is TGTGCCAGCAGTCACTCATCAGGGGGCCCTAACTATGGCTACACCTTC.

J is TRBJ1-4 and V is TRBV2, with TRBD1 matching over 7 bases. Germline V lookup: CDR1 SNHLY, CDR2 FYNNEI. The ends lost 7 bases at V and 7 bases at J; junction bases unmatched: 21. This CDR3 spans 18 amino acids. The CDR3 bases are TGTGCCAGCAACCCGATCCGGGACAGAGGCGGAGAGGTTGAAAAACTGTTTTTT. It codes for CASNPIRDRGGEVEKLFF.

This rearrangement joins TRBV10-3 to TRBJ2-5; the D gene is possibly TRBD2 (6 bases). Germline CDR1 is ENHRY and CDR2 is SYGVKD. The CDR3 runs to 15 residues. V was shortened by 0 bases and J by 5 bases, with 13 bases between the two germline ends. Written as DNA, the CDR3 is TGTGCCATCAGTGAGTCTGGGGGAGGCGGTGAGACCCAGTACTTC. It codes for CAISESGGGGETQYF.

The chain links TRBV27 to TRBJ1-1; 8 bases align to TRBD1. Germline CDR1 reads MNHEY; CDR2 reads SMNVEV (reference sequence). The V gene end was trimmed by 4 bases and the J gene end by 5 bases; junction bases not matched to a gene: 6. The CDR3 is 14 amino acids. CDR3 DNA: TGTGCCAGCAGTTCCAGGGGGCGCGAGACTGAAGCTTTCTTT. This gives the protein CASSSRGRETEAFF.

For the CDR3, the DNA is TGTGCCAGCAGTACAAACAGGGGGAACAATGAGCAGTTCTTC. Protein product: CASSTNRGNNEQFF. This chain joins TRBV27 and TRBJ2-1; 8 bases map to TRBD1. Trimming removed 5 bases from V and 5 bases from J; junction bases left unmatched: 5. Per the germline V gene, CDR1 is MNHEY and CDR2 is SMNVEV (reference sequence). This CDR3 has 14 residues.